Reported below is one T cell receptor beta chain. Its antigen is as yet unknown. The CDR3 extends over 12 amino acids. V dropped 8 bases and J dropped 6 bases, with 16 bases sitting between them. From germline, CDR1 is SQVTM and CDR2 ANQGSEA. This entry is derived from a study of identical twins. Findings of the study overall: Twins' excess sharing was less marked for out-of-frame beta sequences.

The authors used template switching to add a universal primer site and gave cDNA unique molecular identifiers. TCRdb recomputed calls from the 5' RACE reads with MiXCR, one row per CDR3 protein. The sample carries 1,800,000 or so distinct CDR3 sequences, around 33% recorded once. The rearrangement links TRBV29-1 to TRBJ1-2; no clear D. The clonotype originates from a newborn girl in good health. The sequenced material came from cord blood. The CDR3 coding sequence is TGCAGCTCGACCTTAGACGGGAATGGCTACACCTTC. Its translation: CSSTLDGNGYTF.